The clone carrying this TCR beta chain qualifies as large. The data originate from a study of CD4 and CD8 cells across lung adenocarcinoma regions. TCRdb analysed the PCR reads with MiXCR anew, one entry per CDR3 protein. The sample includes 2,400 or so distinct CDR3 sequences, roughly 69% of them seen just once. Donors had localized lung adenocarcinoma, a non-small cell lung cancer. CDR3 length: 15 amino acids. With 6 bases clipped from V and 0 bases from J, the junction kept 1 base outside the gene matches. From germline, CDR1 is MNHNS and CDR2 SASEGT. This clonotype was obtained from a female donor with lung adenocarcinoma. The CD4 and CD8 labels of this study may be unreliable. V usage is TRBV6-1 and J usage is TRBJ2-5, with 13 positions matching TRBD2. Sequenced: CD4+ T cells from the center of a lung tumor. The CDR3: CASRGLAGYQETQYF. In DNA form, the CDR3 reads TGTGCCAGCAGGGGACTAGCGGGGTACCAAGAGACCCAGTACTTC.